A single sample is the source of the 12 T cell receptor beta chains below, sequenced in a study of blood T cell repertoires in COVID-19. Sequencing used immunoSEQ multiplex PCR; TCRdb keeps in-frame clones, though not all of them. The top ten clones hold 1% of a sample with tens of thousands of clones, around nine tenths of them seen once. The specimen was peripheral blood. Receptor source: a man in his 70s with acute or convalescent COVID-19.

The gene calls are TRBV9 and TRBJ2-7; 8 bases agree with TRBD2. V gave up 4 bases and J gave up 6 bases; unmatched junction bases: 12. From germline, CDR1 is SGDLS and CDR2 YYNGEE. CDR3 length: 15 residues. CDR3 bases: TGTGCCAGCAGCCCCGATCTGAGCGGGAGAACCGAGCAGTACTTC. This gives the protein CASSPDLSGRTEQYF. The entire variable domain, with the rest obtained from reference TRBV9 and TRBJ2-7, is as follows: DSGVTQTPKHLITATGQRVTLRCSPRSGDLSVYWYQQSLDQGLQFLIQYYNGEERAKGNILERFSAQQFPDLHSELNLSSLELGDSALYFCASSPDLSGRTEQYFGPGTRLTVT.

This clone came up once. This chain connects TRBV12-3 or TRBV12-4 to TRBJ2-5; D ambiguous. This CDR3 comprises 13 residues. With 3 bases removed from V and 4 bases from J, the gap between germline ends came to 9 bases. CDR3 region: CASSFSARETQYF. CDR3 bases: TGTGCCAGCAGTTTCTCCGCGAGAGAGACCCAGTACTTC.

The rearrangement uses TRBV19 and TRBJ1-3; D ambiguous. CDR1 and CDR2 from the germline V gene are LNHDA and SQIVND (reference sequence). The CDR3 runs to 14 residues. Trimming shortened V by 3 bases and J by 2 bases, and 8 bases separated the two germline ends. CDR3: CASSIGSAGNTIYF. The CDR3, as DNA: TGTGCCAGTAGTATCGGGTCGGCTGGAAACACCATATATTTT.

V gene TRBV9 combines with J gene TRBJ2-2; D call uncertain. Deletions cut 1 base from V and 1 base from J, with 8 bases between. CDR1 is SGDLS and CDR2 is YYNGEE in the germline V gene. CDR3 length: 15 amino acids. The CDR3 is CASSVSGGNTGELFF. The CDR3 DNA is TGTGCCAGCAGCGTATCTGGCGGGAACACCGGGGAGCTGTTTTTT.

The rearrangement uses TRBV6-5 and TRBJ2-2; a possible D gene is TRBD1 (6 bases). Trimming cost V 8 bases and J 2 bases, with 12 bases left between them. CDR3 size: 14 residues. Germline V gene lookup returns CDR1 MNHEY and CDR2 SVGAGI. The CDR3 DNA is TGTGCCAGCCGAAGACAGGCAAACACCGGGGAGCTGTTTTTT. Encoded protein: CASRRQANTGELFF.

DNA for the CDR3: TGTGCCTGGAGTCTCCGGGGAGAGACCCAGTACTTC. Encoded protein: CAWSLRGETQYF. This sequence joins TRBV30 and TRBJ2-5; D is perhaps TRBD2 (5 bases). Trimming took off 2 bases at V and 4 bases at J, with 8 bases between the two ends. This CDR3 contains 12 residues. The germline V gene has CDR1 GTSNPN and CDR2 SVGIG (reference sequence).

This clone was found once. The chain carries TRBV10-3 and TRBJ2-1; TRBD2 aligns across 7 bases. Losses at the gene ends were 7 bases for V and 7 bases for J; bases not matched to a gene: 4. The CDR3 runs 12 residues. CDR1 and CDR2 from the germline V gene are ENHRY and SYGVKD. The DNA for the CDR3 is TGTGCCATCAATCAGGGAGGGAATGAGCAGTTCTTC. As protein: CAINQGGNEQFF.

This chain joins TRBV30 and TRBJ2-7, with a tentative D call TRBD1 (6 bases). The CDR3 loop spans 12 amino acids. The V gene's germline CDR1 is GTSNPN and CDR2 SVGIG (reference sequence). V was cut by 4 bases and J by 5 bases, with 12 bases left in between. The CDR3 loop is CAWTKHRDEQYF. The CDR3 DNA reads TGTGCCTGGACCAAGCACAGGGACGAGCAGTACTTC.

The chain uses TRBV20-1 and TRBJ2-7, with D uncertain. Between the trimmed V and J ends, which lost 3 bases and 2 bases, there was a span of 8 bases. This CDR3 is 12 amino acids long. Germline CDR1 and CDR2: DFQATT and SNEGSKA (reference sequence). The chain's CDR3 is CSASRVTYEQYF. Here the CDR3 DNA reads TGCAGTGCTAGTAGAGTTACCTACGAGCAGTACTTC.

This chain joins TRBV3-1 (or the pseudogene TRBV3-2) and TRBJ2-2; D may be TRBD2 (5 bases). The V gene lost 3 bases and the J gene lost 5 bases, with 19 bases spanning the gap. From germline, CDR1 is LGHDT and CDR2 YNNKEL (reference sequence). The CDR3 has 17 residues. CDR3 sequence reads: CASSQAPLDERTGELFF. CDR3 DNA: TGTGCCAGCAGCCAGGCTCCACTAGACGAGCGGACCGGGGAGCTGTTTTTT.

The chain combines TRBV5-1 with TRBJ2-2; TRBD1 is a possible D gene (7 bases). Germline V lookup: CDR1 SGHRS, CDR2 YFSETQ. The CDR3 sequence is 15 residues long. Between the trimmed V and J ends, which lost 4 bases and 7 bases, there was a span of 17 bases. As DNA, the CDR3 is TGCGCCAGCAGCCGTTGGCAGGGGGAGGTCGGGGAGCTGTTTTTT. Its protein product is CASSRWQGEVGELFF.

This rearrangement joins TRBV6-5 to TRBJ2-1; D remains ambiguous. The CDR3 contains 11 residues. In germline, CDR1 is MNHEY, CDR2 SVGAGI. V lost 6 bases and J lost 5, with 5 bases in between. The CDR3 is CASRANNEQFF. CDR3 nucleotide sequence: TGTGCCAGCAGAGCGAACAATGAGCAGTTCTTC.